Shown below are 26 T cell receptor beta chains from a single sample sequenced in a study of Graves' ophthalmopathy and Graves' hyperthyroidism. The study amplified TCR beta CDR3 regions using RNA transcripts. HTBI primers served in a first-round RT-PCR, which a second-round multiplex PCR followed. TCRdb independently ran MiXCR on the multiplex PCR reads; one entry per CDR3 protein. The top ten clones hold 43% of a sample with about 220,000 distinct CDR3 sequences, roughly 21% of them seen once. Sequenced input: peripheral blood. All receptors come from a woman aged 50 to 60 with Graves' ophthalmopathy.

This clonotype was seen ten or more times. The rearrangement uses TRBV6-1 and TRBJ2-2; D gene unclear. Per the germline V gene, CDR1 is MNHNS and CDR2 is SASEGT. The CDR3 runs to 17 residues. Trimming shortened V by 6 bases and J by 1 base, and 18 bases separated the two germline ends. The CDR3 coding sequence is TGTGCCAGCAGACGGTCGGGCGGCTCTAAGAACACCGGGGAGCTGTTTTTT. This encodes CASRRSGGSKNTGELFF.

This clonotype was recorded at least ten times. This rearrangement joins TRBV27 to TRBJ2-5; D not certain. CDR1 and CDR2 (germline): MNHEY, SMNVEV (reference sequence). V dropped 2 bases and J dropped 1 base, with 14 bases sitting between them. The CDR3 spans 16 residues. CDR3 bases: TGTGCCAGCAGTTTAACCCCAAACAGCCCCCAAGAGACCCAGTACTTC. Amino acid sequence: CASSLTPNSPQETQYF.

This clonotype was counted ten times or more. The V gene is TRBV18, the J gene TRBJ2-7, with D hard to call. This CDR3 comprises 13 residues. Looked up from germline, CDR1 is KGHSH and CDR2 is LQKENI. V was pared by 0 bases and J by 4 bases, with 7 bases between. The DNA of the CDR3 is TGTGCCAGCTCACCACCTTCCAGGTACGAGCAGTACTTC. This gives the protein CASSPPSRYEQYF.

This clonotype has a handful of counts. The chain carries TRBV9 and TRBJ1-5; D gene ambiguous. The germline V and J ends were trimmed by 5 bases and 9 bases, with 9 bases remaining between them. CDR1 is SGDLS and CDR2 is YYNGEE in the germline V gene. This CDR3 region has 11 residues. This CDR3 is CASRDLRPQHF. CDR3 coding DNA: TGTGCCAGCAGAGACCTCCGGCCCCAGCATTTT. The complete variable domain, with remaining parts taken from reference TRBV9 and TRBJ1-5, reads DSGVTQTPKHLITATGQRVTLRCSPRSGDLSVYWYQQSLDQGLQFLIQYYNGEERAKGNILERFSAQQFPDLHSELNLSSLELGDSALYFCASRDLRPQHFGDGTRLSIL.

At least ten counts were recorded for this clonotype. The CDR3 region has the DNA TGTGCCAGCAGTCTGCTTAATGCCCGGGAGCATGGAAACATTCAGTACTTC. Encoded protein: CASSLLNAREHGNIQYF. V usage is TRBV7-8 and J usage is TRBJ2-4; tentatively, D is TRBD2 (6 bases). The V and J ends lost 6 bases and 6 bases respectively, with 24 bases between them. The CDR3 has 17 amino acids. Per germline, CDR1 SGHVS and CDR2 FQNEAQ. The full variable domain, in which reference TRBV7-8 and TRBJ2-4 provide the parts outside the CDR3, is GAGVSQSPRYKVAKRGQDVALRCDPISGHVSLFWYQQALGQGPEFLTYFQNEAQLDKSGLPSDRFFAERPEGSVSTLKIQRTQQEDSAVYLCASSLLNAREHGNIQYFGAGTRLSVL.

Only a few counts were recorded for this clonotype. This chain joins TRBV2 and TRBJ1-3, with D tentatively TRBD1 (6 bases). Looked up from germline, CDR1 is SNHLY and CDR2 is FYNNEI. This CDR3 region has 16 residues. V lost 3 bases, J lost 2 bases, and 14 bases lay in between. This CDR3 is CASSENRVTAGNTIYF. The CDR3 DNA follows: TGTGCCAGCAGTGAGAACAGGGTGACGGCTGGAAACACCATATATTTT.

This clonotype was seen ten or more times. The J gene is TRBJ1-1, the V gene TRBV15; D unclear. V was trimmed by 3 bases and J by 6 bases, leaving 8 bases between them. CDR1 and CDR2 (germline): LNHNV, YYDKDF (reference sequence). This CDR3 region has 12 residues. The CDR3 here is CATSRSSPEAFF. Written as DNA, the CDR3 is TGTGCCACCAGCAGGAGCTCCCCTGAAGCTTTCTTT.

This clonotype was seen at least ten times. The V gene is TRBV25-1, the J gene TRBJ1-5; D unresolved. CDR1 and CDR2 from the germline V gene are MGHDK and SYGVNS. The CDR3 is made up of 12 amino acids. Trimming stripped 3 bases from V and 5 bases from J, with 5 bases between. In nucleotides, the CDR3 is TGTGCCAGCAGTGATTCGTATCAGCCCCAGCATTTT. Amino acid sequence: CASSDSYQPQHF.

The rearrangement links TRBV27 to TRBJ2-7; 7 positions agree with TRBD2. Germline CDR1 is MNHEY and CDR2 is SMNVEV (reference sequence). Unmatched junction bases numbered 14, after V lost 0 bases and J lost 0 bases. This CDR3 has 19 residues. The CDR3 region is CASSLSSAGLLRGSYEQYF. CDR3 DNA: TGTGCCAGCAGTTTATCTTCAGCGGGACTACTCAGAGGCTCCTACGAGCAGTACTTC.

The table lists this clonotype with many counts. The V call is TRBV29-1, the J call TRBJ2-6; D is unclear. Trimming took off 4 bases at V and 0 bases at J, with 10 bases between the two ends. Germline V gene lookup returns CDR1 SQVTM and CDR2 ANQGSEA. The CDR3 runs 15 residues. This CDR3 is CSVGAPASGANVLTF. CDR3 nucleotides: TGCAGCGTTGGGGCGCCAGCCTCTGGGGCCAACGTCCTGACTTTC.

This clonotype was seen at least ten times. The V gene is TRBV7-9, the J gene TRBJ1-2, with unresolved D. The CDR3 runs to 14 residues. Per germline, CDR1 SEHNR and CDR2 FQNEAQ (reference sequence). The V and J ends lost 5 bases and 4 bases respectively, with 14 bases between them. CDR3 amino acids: CASSPPGRSYGYTF. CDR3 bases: TGTGCCAGCAGCCCCCCGGGCAGAAGCTATGGCTACACCTTC.

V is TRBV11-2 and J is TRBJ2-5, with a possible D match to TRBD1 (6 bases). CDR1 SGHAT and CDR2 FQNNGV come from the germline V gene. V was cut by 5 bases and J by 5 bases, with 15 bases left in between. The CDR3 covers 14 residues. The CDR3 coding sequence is TGTGCCAGCAGCCTCTCCGACAGGAGGGAGACCCAGTACTTC. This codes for CASSLSDRRETQYF.

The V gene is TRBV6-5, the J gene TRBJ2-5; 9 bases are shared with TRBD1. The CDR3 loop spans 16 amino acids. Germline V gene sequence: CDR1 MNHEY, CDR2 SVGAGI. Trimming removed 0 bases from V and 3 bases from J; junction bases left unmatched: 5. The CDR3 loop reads CASSYSWTGEKETQYF. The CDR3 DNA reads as TGTGCCAGCAGTTACTCGTGGACAGGGGAGAAAGAGACCCAGTACTTC.

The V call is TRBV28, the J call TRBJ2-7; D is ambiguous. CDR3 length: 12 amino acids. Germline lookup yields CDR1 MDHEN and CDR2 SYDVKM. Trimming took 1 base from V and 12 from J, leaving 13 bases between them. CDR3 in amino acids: CASSLLTERPYF. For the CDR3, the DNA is TGTGCCAGCAGTTTATTGACCGAGAGACCGTACTTC.

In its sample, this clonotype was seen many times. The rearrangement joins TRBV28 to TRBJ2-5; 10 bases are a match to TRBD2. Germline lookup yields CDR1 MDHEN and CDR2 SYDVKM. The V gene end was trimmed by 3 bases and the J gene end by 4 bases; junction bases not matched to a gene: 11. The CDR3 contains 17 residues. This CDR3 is CASSLSPSGRIGETQYF. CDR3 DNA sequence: TGTGCCAGCAGTTTGAGTCCTAGCGGGAGAATAGGAGAGACCCAGTACTTC.

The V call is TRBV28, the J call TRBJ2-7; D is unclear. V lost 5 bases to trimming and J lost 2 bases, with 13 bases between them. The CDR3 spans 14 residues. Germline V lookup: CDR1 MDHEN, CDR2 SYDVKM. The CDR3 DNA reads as TGTGCCAGCAGTCCCCGTCTGGGCCCCTACGAGCAGTACTTC. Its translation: CASSPRLGPYEQYF. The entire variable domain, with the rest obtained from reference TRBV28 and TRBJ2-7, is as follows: DVKVTQSSRYLVKRTGEKVFLECVQDMDHENMFWYRQDPGLGLRLIYFSYDVKMKEKGDIPEGYSVSREKKERFSLILESASTNQTSMYLCASSPRLGPYEQYFGPGTRLTVT.

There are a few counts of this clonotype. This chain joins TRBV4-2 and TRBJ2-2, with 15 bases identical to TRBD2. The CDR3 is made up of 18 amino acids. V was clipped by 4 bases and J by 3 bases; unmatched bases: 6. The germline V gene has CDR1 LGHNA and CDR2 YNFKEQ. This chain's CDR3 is CASSLGLAGGPDTGELFF. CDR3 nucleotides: TGTGCCAGCAGCCTAGGACTAGCGGGAGGGCCGGACACCGGGGAGCTGTTTTTT.

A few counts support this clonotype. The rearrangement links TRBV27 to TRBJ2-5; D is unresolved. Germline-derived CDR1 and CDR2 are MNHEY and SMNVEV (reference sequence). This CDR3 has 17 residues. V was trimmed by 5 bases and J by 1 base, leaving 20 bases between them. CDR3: CASSPRSGRALQETQYF. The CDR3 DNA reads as TGTGCCAGCAGTCCCCGTTCAGGAAGGGCGCTCCAAGAGACCCAGTACTTC.

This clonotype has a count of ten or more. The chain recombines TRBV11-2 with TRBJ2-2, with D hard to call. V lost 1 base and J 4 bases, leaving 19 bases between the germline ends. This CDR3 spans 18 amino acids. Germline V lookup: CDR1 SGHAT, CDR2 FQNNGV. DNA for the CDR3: TGTGCCAGCAGCTTAGGAGCGCCTAAATATTACGGCACCGGGGAGCTGTTTTTT. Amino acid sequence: CASSLGAPKYYGTGELFF.

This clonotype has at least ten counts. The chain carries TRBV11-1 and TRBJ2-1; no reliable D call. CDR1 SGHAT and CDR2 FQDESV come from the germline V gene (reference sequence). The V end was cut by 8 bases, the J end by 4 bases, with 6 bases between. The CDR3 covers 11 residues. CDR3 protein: CASGSYNEQFF. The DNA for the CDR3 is TGTGCCAGCGGTTCTTACAATGAGCAGTTCTTC.

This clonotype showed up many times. Written as DNA, the CDR3 is TGTGCCAGCAGTGAATGGGGGGCCGGGGGAGCTGAAGCTTTCTTT. Its translation is CASSEWGAGGAEAFF. This sequence joins TRBV25-1 and TRBJ1-1; the D gene is possibly TRBD1 (6 bases). Per germline, CDR1 MGHDK and CDR2 SYGVNS. V lost 1 base and J lost 6, with 15 bases in between. This CDR3 has 15 amino acids.

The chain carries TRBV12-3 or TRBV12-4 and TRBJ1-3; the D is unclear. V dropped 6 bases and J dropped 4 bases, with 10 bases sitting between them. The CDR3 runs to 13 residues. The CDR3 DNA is TGTGCCAGCAGCATTTCAATCGGAAACACCATATATTTT. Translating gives CASSISIGNTIYF.

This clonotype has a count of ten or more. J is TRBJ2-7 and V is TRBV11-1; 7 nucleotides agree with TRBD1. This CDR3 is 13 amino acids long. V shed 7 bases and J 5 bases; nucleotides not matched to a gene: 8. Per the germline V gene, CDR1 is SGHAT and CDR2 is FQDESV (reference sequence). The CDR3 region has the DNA TGTGCCAGCACCATGACAGGGAAAAACGAGCAGTACTTC. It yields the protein CASTMTGKNEQYF.

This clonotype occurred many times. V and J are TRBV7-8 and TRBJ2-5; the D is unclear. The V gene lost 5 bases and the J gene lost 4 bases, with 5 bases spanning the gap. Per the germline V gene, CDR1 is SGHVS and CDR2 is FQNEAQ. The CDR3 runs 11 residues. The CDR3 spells CASSAGETQYF. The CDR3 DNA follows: TGTGCCAGCAGCGCAGGAGAGACCCAGTACTTC.

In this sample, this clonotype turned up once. CDR3 DNA: TGTGCCAGCAGACAGGGTTCTAACTATGGCTACACCTTC. Translated, it gives CASRQGSNYGYTF. The chain has TRBV6-1 and TRBJ1-2, with TRBD1 as a possible D gene (6 bases). CDR3 length: 13 residues. V lost 6 bases and J 0 bases, leaving 8 bases between the germline ends. Germline assignment: CDR1 MNHNS and CDR2 SASEGT.

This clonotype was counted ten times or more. The CDR3 sequence is CASSEKDFYEQYF. The CDR3 nucleotides are TGTGCCAGCAGTGAAAAGGACTTTTACGAGCAGTACTTC. The chain uses TRBV2 and TRBJ2-7, with TRBD2 as a possible D gene (5 bases). Trimming removed 2 bases at V and 4 bases at J, with 9 bases between. Germline V gene sequence: CDR1 SNHLY, CDR2 FYNNEI. The CDR3 loop spans 13 amino acids.